The 4 T cell receptor beta chains below come from one sample, sequenced in a study of technical replicates of blood from four donors. Sequencing was performed with immunoSEQ multiplex PCR; in TCRdb, only in-frame clones are kept and a portion is missing. The repertoire holds tens of thousands of clones, with approximately 94% as singletons. The material sequenced was T cells isolated from PBMCs. The receptors were gathered from a human donor in good health.

The chain employs TRBV4-1 and TRBJ2-3; perhaps TRBD1 as D (6 bases). CDR1 and CDR2 (germline): MGHRA, YSYEKL. V was trimmed by 6 bases and J by 4 bases, leaving 14 bases between them. This CDR3 region has 14 residues. The CDR3 nucleotides read TGCGCCAGCAGTCAGCCAGGGGCCGCAGATACGCAGTATTTT. It specifies CASSQPGAADTQYF.

The chain uses TRBV28 and TRBJ2-7; 7 nucleotides align to TRBD2. The germline gives CDR1 MDHEN, CDR2 SYDVKM. This CDR3 comprises 13 residues. V trimming: 8 bases; J trimming: 6 bases; junction bases outside the gene matches: 10. DNA of the CDR3: TGTGCCAGCTCGGGAGGAGGGGCGGGCGAGCAGTACTTC. Its protein product is CASSGGGAGEQYF.

CDR3 nucleotide sequence: TGTGCCAGCAGCACGACTAGCGGGAGTAAAACCGGGGAGCTGTTTTTT. This translates into CASSTTSGSKTGELFF. The chain combines TRBV7-9 with TRBJ2-2, with 12 bases matching TRBD2. Unmatched junction bases numbered 6, after V lost 5 bases and J lost 5 bases. From germline, CDR1 is SEHNR and CDR2 FQNEAQ (reference sequence). This CDR3 is 16 amino acids long.

The chain couples TRBV2 to TRBJ1-2; 8 bases are a match to TRBD1. V dropped 8 bases and J dropped 3; count of bases not matched to a gene: 11. CDR1 and CDR2 (germline): SNHLY, FYNNEI. The CDR3 runs to 15 residues. The CDR3 DNA follows: TGTGCCAGCGGAGCTACTGGGACAGGCGACTATGGCTACACCTTC. Amino acid sequence: CASGATGTGDYGYTF.